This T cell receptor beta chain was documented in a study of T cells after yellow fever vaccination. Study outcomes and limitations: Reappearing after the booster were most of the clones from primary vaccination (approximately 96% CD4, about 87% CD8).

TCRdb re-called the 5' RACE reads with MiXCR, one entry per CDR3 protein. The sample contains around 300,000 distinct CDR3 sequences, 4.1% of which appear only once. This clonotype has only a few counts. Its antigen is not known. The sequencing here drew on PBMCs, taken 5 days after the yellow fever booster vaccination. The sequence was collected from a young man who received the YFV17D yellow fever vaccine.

The CDR3 coding sequence is TGCAGCGTTCCTCGTGCCTCCAGGGGTGGCGGCTACACCTTC. Translated, it gives CSVPRASRGGGYTF. The chain joins TRBV29-1 to TRBJ1-2; a possible D gene is TRBD1 (6 bases). There are 14 residues in the CDR3. Germline V gene data show CDR1 as SQVTM and CDR2 as ANQGSEA. V lost 5 bases, J lost 8 bases, and 21 bases lay in between.